The 15 T cell receptor beta chains listed next were all sequenced from one sample in a study of patients and donors after allogeneic stem cell transplantation. TCRdb used MiXCR to reprocess the RT-PCR reads, holding one entry per CDR3 protein. This sample carries around 2,500 distinct CDR3 sequences, over 7.5% of them seen once, and the ten largest clones take approximately 30%. Specimen: blood, either unsorted or a sorted T cell fraction (not recorded which). These receptors were obtained from a human donor who was either an allogeneic HSCT recipient or a stem cell or donor lymphocyte infusion donor (not recorded which). It is not recorded whose cells these are; they may come from a transplant donor.

The rearrangement joins TRBV5-1 to TRBJ1-1; D perhaps matches TRBD1 (5 bases). The CDR3 extends over 13 amino acids. CDR1 is SGHRS, CDR2 YFSETQ, per germline. Trimming removed 3 bases at V and 3 bases at J, with 9 bases between. CDR3 amino acids: CASSWGRDTEAFF. CDR3 coding DNA: TGCGCCAGCAGCTGGGGACGGGACACTGAAGCTTTCTTT.

This clonotype is classed as large. V gene TRBV7-2 combines with J gene TRBJ2-1; tentatively, D is TRBD1 (6 bases). This CDR3 comprises 14 residues. The V and J ends lost 2 bases and 2 bases respectively, with 7 bases between them. The germline CDR1 and CDR2 sequences are SGHTA and FQGNSA. The CDR3 spells CASSLQGTYNEQFF. In nucleotides, the CDR3 is TGTGCCAGCAGCTTACAGGGGACCTACAATGAGCAGTTCTTC.

This clonotype counts as large. The gene calls are TRBV7-2 and TRBJ2-1; D not certain. Looked up from germline, CDR1 is SGHTA and CDR2 is FQGNSA. Trimming took 5 bases from V and 9 from J, leaving 17 bases between them. CDR3 length: 14 amino acids. CDR3 in DNA: TGTGCCAGCAGCCCTCTGGGTGGCCCAGGTGAGCAGTTCTTC. It codes for CASSPLGGPGEQFF.

The sample holds a few counts of this clonotype. The chain links TRBV24-1 to TRBJ1-2; D gene ambiguous. Germline V CDR1 and CDR2: KGHDR, SFDVKD. V was clipped by 9 bases and J by 6 bases, with 10 bases between them. The CDR3 sequence is 11 residues long. The CDR3 loop is CATGWGNGYTF. CDR3 DNA: TGTGCCACCGGATGGGGAAATGGCTACACCTTC.

In this sample, this clonotype is medium-sized. V usage is TRBV7-9 and J usage is TRBJ1-1; no firm D call. Germline CDR1 is SEHNR and CDR2 is FQNEAQ (reference sequence). V was pared by 4 bases and J by 11 bases, with 5 bases between. The CDR3 has 9 amino acids. DNA of the CDR3: TGTGCCAGCAGCTCGTGGGCTTTCTTT. Its translation is CASSSWAFF.

The V gene is TRBV29-1, the J gene TRBJ2-5, with 15 nucleotides matching TRBD2. Germline CDR1 reads SQVTM; CDR2 reads ANQGSEA. V gave up 6 bases and J gave up 4 bases; unmatched junction bases: 6. The CDR3 loop spans 15 amino acids. The DNA of the CDR3 is TGCAGCGTCGCCCCGGGACTAGCGGGAGGAGAGACCCAGTACTTC. It codes for CSVAPGLAGGETQYF.

This chain links TRBV20-1 with TRBJ2-3; D unclear. Trimming removed 2 bases at V and 0 bases at J, with 12 bases between. CDR1 is DFQATT and CDR2 is SNEGSKA in the germline V gene (reference sequence). The CDR3 has 15 residues. The CDR3 bases are TGCAGTGCTAGACCCCTCGGGTCTAGCACAGATACGCAGTATTTT. Translating gives CSARPLGSSTDTQYF.

By its share, this clonotype is large (0.1 to 1%). CDR3 amino acids: CSAPGESRFTEQFF. Written as DNA, the CDR3 is TGCAGTGCCCCTGGAGAGTCTCGTTTTACTGAGCAGTTCTTC. The genes are TRBV20-1 and TRBJ2-1; D unresolved. Germline lookup yields CDR1 DFQATT and CDR2 SNEGSKA (reference sequence). The CDR3 is 14 residues long. The ends were cut back, 6 bases at V and 9 bases at J, with 21 bases in the middle.

This clonotype was observed a handful of times. The chain employs TRBV5-4 and TRBJ2-1, with unresolved D. This CDR3 is 11 amino acids long. Germline-derived CDR1 and CDR2 are SGHNT and YYREEE (reference sequence). With 4 bases removed from V and 5 bases from J, the gap between germline ends came to 4 bases. CDR3 sequence reads: CASSKHNEQFF. The CDR3 coding sequence is TGTGCCAGCAGCAAGCACAATGAGCAGTTCTTC.

The CDR3 spells CSASLARSSYEQYF. The CDR3 DNA is TGCAGTGCTAGTCTCGCCAGAAGCTCCTACGAGCAGTACTTC. This sequence joins TRBV20-1 and TRBJ2-7; unclear D gene. V lost 3 bases to trimming and J lost 0 bases, with 12 bases between them. The CDR3 runs to 14 residues. CDR1 is DFQATT and CDR2 is SNEGSKA in the germline V gene (reference sequence).

The chain joins TRBV5-4 to TRBJ2-1, with 10 bases that match TRBD2. V was clipped by 4 bases and J by 0 bases; unmatched bases: 4. CDR3 length: 16 residues. Germline CDR1 and CDR2: SGHNT and YYREEE (reference sequence). CDR3 sequence reads: CASSRTSGGSYNEQFF. The CDR3 nucleotides read TGTGCCAGCAGCAGGACTAGCGGAGGCTCCTACAATGAGCAGTTCTTC.

By frequency in the sample, this clonotype is large. J is TRBJ2-7 and V is TRBV5-1; D remains ambiguous. Germline V gene data show CDR1 as SGHRS and CDR2 as YFSETQ. The CDR3 totals 12 residues. The V gene lost 1 base and the J gene lost 4 bases, with 6 bases spanning the gap. The CDR3 loop reads CASSLNGYEQYF. The CDR3, as DNA: TGCGCCAGCAGCTTGAATGGATACGAGCAGTACTTC.

By sample share, this clonotype is medium-sized. V gene TRBV9 combines with J gene TRBJ2-3, with D maybe TRBD2 (5 bases). CDR1 is SGDLS, CDR2 YYNGEE, per germline. V was shortened by 0 bases and J by 3 bases, with 14 bases between the two germline ends. The CDR3 runs to 16 residues. CDR3 nucleotides: TGTGCCAGCAGCGTAGGAGCCGGGATTAAGACAGATACGCAGTATTTT. Translated: CASSVGAGIKTDTQYF.

V usage is TRBV5-5 and J usage is TRBJ2-3, with D perhaps assigned TRBD1 or TRBD2 (5 bases each). Trimming shortened V by 6 bases and J by 3 bases, and 20 bases separated the two germline ends. CDR3 length equals 16 residues. CDR1 and CDR2 (germline): SGHKS, YYEKEE (reference sequence). The CDR3 nucleotides read TGTGCCAGCATCCCAAGCGCAGGGACGGAAACAGATACGCAGTATTTT. Translated, it gives CASIPSAGTETDTQYF.

This clonotype turned up a few times. The chain joins TRBV7-9 to TRBJ2-1, with D tentatively TRBD1 or TRBD2 (5 bases each). CDR3 length: 12 residues. Germline-derived CDR1 and CDR2 are SEHNR and FQNEAQ (reference sequence). The V end lost 4 bases, the J end lost 8 bases, and 9 bases lay between the germline ends. DNA of the CDR3: TGTGCCAGCAGCTGGGACCACGATGAGCAGTTCTTC. This translates into CASSWDHDEQFF.